The sequence of this T cell receptor (beta chain) was determined in a study of kidney transplant recipient with SARS-CoV-2 infection. This clonotype was counted at least ten times. TCRdb recomputed calls from the reads with MiXCR, one row per CDR3 protein. In the table there are fewer than 250,000 distinct CDR3 sequences, under 30% of which are singletons. This CDR3 has 16 residues. The ends lost 6 bases at V and 2 bases at J; junction bases unmatched: 8. The V gene's germline CDR1 is MRHNA and CDR2 SNTAGT. The sample in question was a blood sample, obtained at baseline and between days 110 and 120 from a kidney transplant recipient. This chain links TRBV6-4 with TRBJ1-5; TRBD1 matches at 9 bases. The sequence came from a young adult male patient who had COVID-19 and was a kidney transplant recipient. Some of the T cells may derive from the graft donor. The CDR3 DNA reads as TGTGCCAGCAGGGAACAGGGGGCAATGGGCAATCAGCCCCAGCATTTT. Translated, it gives CASREQGAMGNQPQHF.